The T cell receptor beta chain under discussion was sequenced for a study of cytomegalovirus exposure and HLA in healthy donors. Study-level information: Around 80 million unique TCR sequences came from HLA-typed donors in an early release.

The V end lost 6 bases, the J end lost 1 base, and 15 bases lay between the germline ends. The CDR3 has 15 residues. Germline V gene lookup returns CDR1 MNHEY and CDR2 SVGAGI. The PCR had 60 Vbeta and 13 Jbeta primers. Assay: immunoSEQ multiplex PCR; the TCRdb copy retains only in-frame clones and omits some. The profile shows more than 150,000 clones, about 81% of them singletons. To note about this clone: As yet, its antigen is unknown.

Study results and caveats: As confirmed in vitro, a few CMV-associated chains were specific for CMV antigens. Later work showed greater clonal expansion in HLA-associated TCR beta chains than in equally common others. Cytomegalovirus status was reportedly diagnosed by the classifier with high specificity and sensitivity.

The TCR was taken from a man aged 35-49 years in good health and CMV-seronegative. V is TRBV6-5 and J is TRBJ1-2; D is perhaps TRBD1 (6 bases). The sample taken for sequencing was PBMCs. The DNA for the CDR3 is TGTGCCAGCAGATCCGCGTGGGGGCATAACTATGGCTACACCTTC. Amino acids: CASRSAWGHNYGYTF.